These 11 T cell receptor beta chains were sequenced from one sample in a study of response to subunit inactivated influenza vaccine. MiXCR was run by TCRdb on the RT-PCR reads, yielding one entry per CDR3 protein. The repertoire consists of hundreds of thousands of distinct CDR3 sequences, with about 25% occurring once and the leading ten covering about 1.9%. The sample consisted of CD4+ T cells sorted from PBMCs, taken more than 4 days after vaccination. The receptors were sampled from a middle-aged man who received an inactivated influenza vaccine.

The V call is TRBV12-3 or TRBV12-4, the J call TRBJ1-2; unclear D gene. The CDR3 loop spans 12 amino acids. With 5 bases removed from V and 3 bases from J, the gap between germline ends came to 7 bases. CDR3 protein: CASSIRDYGYTF. CDR3 sequence (DNA): TGTGCCAGCAGTATCCGGGACTATGGCTACACCTTC.

This clonotype has a handful of counts. This rearrangement joins TRBV5-5 to TRBJ1-2; D gene uncertain. The CDR3 runs 15 residues. The germline V gene has CDR1 SGHKS and CDR2 YYEKEE (reference sequence). V shed 4 bases and J shed 4 bases, with 17 bases lying between them. Here the CDR3 DNA reads TGTGCCAGCAGCCTAGGGCAGGTGGGATTCTATGGCTACACCTTC. Translating it yields CASSLGQVGFYGYTF.

The chain combines TRBV18 with TRBJ2-3; D may be TRBD2 (5 bases). Germline loops: CDR1 KGHSH, CDR2 LQKENI. The CDR3 totals 15 residues. V was pared by 1 base and J by 4 bases, with 12 bases between. CDR3 nucleotide sequence: TGTGCCAGCTCACCACTTGGGAGACAACCAGATACGCAGTATTTT. Its translation is CASSPLGRQPDTQYF.

This chain links TRBV18 with TRBJ2-1, with 9 nucleotides matching TRBD1. Germline CDR1 reads KGHSH; CDR2 reads LQKENI. This CDR3 is built from 15 residues. The J segment lost 2 bases and the V segment lost 8 bases, leaving 7 bases of the junction unmatched. CDR3 DNA: TGTGCCAGCGCGCAAACAGGGGGCGCCTACAATGAGCAGTTCTTC. Its protein product is CASAQTGGAYNEQFF.

The rearrangement joins TRBV6-2 or TRBV6-3 to TRBJ2-1; D assignment may be TRBD1 or TRBD2 (5 bases each). Germline V lookup: CDR1 MNHEY, CDR2 SVGEGT. The length of the CDR3 is 16 residues. V gave up 7 bases and J gave up 3 bases, with 19 bases separating them. The CDR3 DNA is TGTGCCAGCACCTTACCGTCGGGACGCTACTACAATGAGCAGTTCTTC. It encodes CASTLPSGRYYNEQFF.

This clonotype was counted between two and nine times. J is TRBJ2-7 and V is TRBV27; D is uncertain. The ends were cut back, 5 bases at V and 2 bases at J, with 13 bases in the middle. Germline loops: CDR1 MNHEY, CDR2 SMNVEV (reference sequence). There are 14 residues in the CDR3. The CDR3 sequence is CASSRSQPPYEQYF. CDR3 sequence (DNA): TGTGCCAGCAGTCGGTCACAGCCGCCCTACGAGCAGTACTTC.

This clonotype has only a few counts. The chain links TRBV5-1 to TRBJ2-1; D is perhaps TRBD1 (5 bases). V lost 0 bases and J lost 0, with 10 bases in between. Germline V gene lookup returns CDR1 SGHRS and CDR2 YFSETQ. The CDR3 sequence is 16 residues long. The CDR3, as DNA: TGCGCCAGCAGCTTGGCCCGGACAAGCTCCTACAATGAGCAGTTCTTC. The encoded protein is CASSLARTSSYNEQFF.

The rearrangement joins TRBV6-5 to TRBJ1-4; D uncertain. V was trimmed by 4 bases and J by 2 bases, leaving 8 bases between them. This CDR3 is 14 amino acids long. Germline CDR1 reads MNHEY; CDR2 reads SVGAGI. CDR3 sequence: CASSSWRTNEKLFF. CDR3 bases: TGTGCCAGCAGTTCTTGGAGGACTAATGAAAAACTGTTTTTT.

The chain carries TRBV12-3 or TRBV12-4 and TRBJ1-2; D gene unclear. The CDR3 has 13 residues. V dropped 3 bases and J dropped 8 bases, with 13 bases sitting between them. The DNA of the CDR3 is TGTGCCAGCAGTTTGGGTGATAGGCAGGGCTACACCTTC. Protein: CASSLGDRQGYTF.

This clonotype has only a few counts. This chain links TRBV10-2 with TRBJ2-1; perhaps D is TRBD1 or TRBD2 (5 bases each). This CDR3 is built from 16 residues. Germline lookup yields CDR1 WSHSY and CDR2 SAAADI. Trimming removed 5 bases from V and 2 bases from J, with 16 bases in between. The CDR3 DNA reads as TGCGCCAGCAGTTTACGTGACGGGACGACCTACAATGAGCAGTTCTTC. This encodes CASSLRDGTTYNEQFF.

The V gene is TRBV20-1, the J gene TRBJ2-2; 7 bases agree with TRBD1. The CDR3 contains 15 residues. V was pared by 4 bases and J by 2 bases, with 7 bases of the junction left unmatched. Germline values: CDR1 DFQATT, CDR2 SNEGSKA (reference sequence). CDR3 sequence: CSANPTGLNTGELFF. CDR3 nucleotides: TGCAGTGCTAACCCGACAGGGTTAAACACCGGGGAGCTGTTTTTT.